Described below is a single TCR beta chain sequence and its context. Antigen specificity is unknown. The CDR3 consists of 14 residues. Germline V gives CDR1 SEHNR, CDR2 FQNEAQ (reference sequence). Trimming removed 4 bases from V and 5 bases from J, with 14 bases in between. The sample is drawn from a study of T cell repertoires in cytomegalovirus infection. Study as a whole: CMV infection plus the matching HLA type was flagged by public TCR beta signatures.

TCRdb reprocessed the reads via MiXCR and lists one record per CDR3 protein. Among 450,000 to 550,000 distinct CDR3 sequences, more than 40% were seen once, and the ten largest hold 35% to 50%. This TCR came from a human donor in good health (CMV status not recorded). Some clones in this sample may be carry-over from other donors' samples. The chain uses TRBV7-9 and TRBJ2-5; D is uncertain. The specimen comprised cultured PBMCs, sampled from culture after CMV antigen stimulation. The CDR3 DNA reads TGTGCCAGCAGCTACGCGTCGAGAAGTGAGACCCAGTACTTC. Translated, it gives CASSYASRSETQYF.